This TCR beta chain was recovered during a study of shared clonotypes between healthy human individuals. Study context: Each donor's CD4 naive and CD4 memory cells filled three plates apiece, CD8 naive two, and CD8 memory one. Overall study results and limits: With four donors compared, around 4.7% of naive CD4 clonotypes were shared.

Concerning this clone: The antigen remains undetermined.

The CDR3 is 13 amino acids. With 4 bases clipped from V and 11 bases from J, the junction kept 11 bases outside the gene matches. Per the germline V gene, CDR1 is SGHDT and CDR2 is YYEEEE. Selected positively for CCR7 and CD45RO-negative, naive CD8 cells excluded terminally differentiated effector memory CD45RA+ cells. The donors, healthy adults who were HIV-negative, had experienced no recent acute infections or vaccinations. The assay was immunoSEQ multiplex PCR, and TCRdb's table has in-frame clones only and misses some. The sample lists hundreds of thousands of clones, over 90% occurring once. The specimen was naive CD8+ T cells sorted from blood. This sequence joins TRBV5-6 and TRBJ1-1, with 7 bases aligning to TRBD1. The sequence derives from a man under 40 in good health. The CDR3 region is CASSLGGGTDAFF. The DNA for the CDR3 is TGTGCCAGCAGCCTGGGGGGAGGGACAGATGCTTTCTTT.